These 14 T cell receptor beta chains were all obtained from the same sample, sequenced in a study of cytomegalovirus exposure and HLA in healthy donors. The study ran its PCR with 60 Vbeta and 13 Jbeta primers. The table came from immunoSEQ multiplex PCR; TCRdb's copy has only in-frame clones and leaves some out. Here the sample spans tens of thousands of clones, 60% to 80% being singletons. Sequencing was performed on PBMCs. The receptors originated from a man aged 55 to 70 in good health and CMV-seropositive.

V gene TRBV6-6 combines with J gene TRBJ1-5; D possibly corresponds to TRBD1 (5 bases). Germline loops: CDR1 MNHNY, CDR2 SVGAGI (reference sequence). This CDR3 has 16 amino acids. Trimming pared 2 bases from V and 1 base from J, leaving 12 bases between. The CDR3 is CASSYTQGWSNQPQHF. The CDR3 bases are TGTGCCAGCAGTTACACCCAGGGATGGAGCAATCAGCCCCAGCATTTT.

The genes are TRBV10-3 and TRBJ2-7; perhaps TRBD1 as D (5 bases). The germline CDR1 and CDR2 sequences are ENHRY and SYGVKD. The CDR3 covers 13 residues. Trimming left V 6 bases short and J 3 bases short, with 12 bases between. The CDR3: CAISGPDSYEQYF. In nucleotides, the CDR3 is TGTGCCATCAGCGGACCTGACAGCTACGAGCAGTACTTC.

The chain carries TRBV7-9 and TRBJ2-7; D is perhaps TRBD2 (5 bases). The V gene lost 5 bases and the J gene lost 3 bases, with 17 bases spanning the gap. This CDR3 is 15 amino acids long. The germline V gene encodes CDR1 SEHNR and CDR2 FQNEAQ (reference sequence). The CDR3 region is CASSHGAGLGYEQYF. In nucleotides, the CDR3 is TGTGCCAGCAGCCATGGTGCAGGACTCGGCTACGAGCAGTACTTC.

Only a few counts were recorded for this clone. This rearrangement joins TRBV7-6 to TRBJ2-7, with a weak D call TRBD1 (5 bases). CDR1 SGHVS and CDR2 FNYEAQ come from the germline V gene. The length of the CDR3 is 15 residues. V was pared by 5 bases and J by 4 bases, with 18 bases between. The DNA for the CDR3 is TGTGCCAGCAGCCAATTCCGAACAGGAAATTACGAGCAGTACTTC. Protein sequence: CASSQFRTGNYEQYF.

J is TRBJ2-5 and V is TRBV11-3; D is undetermined. The length of the CDR3 is 13 residues. V was clipped by 3 bases and J by 1 base, with 6 bases between them. Germline CDR1 is SGHNT and CDR2 is YENEEA. The CDR3 loop reads CASSFRSQETQYF. In DNA form, the CDR3 reads TGTGCCAGCAGCTTCCGGTCCCAAGAGACCCAGTACTTC. Drawing the rest from reference TRBV11-3 and TRBJ2-5, the complete variable domain is EAGVVQSPRYKIIEKKQPVAFWCNPISGHNTLYWYLQNLGQGPELLIRYENEEAVDDSQLPKDRFSAERLKGVDSTLKIQPAELGDSAVYLCASSFRSQETQYFGPGTRLLVL.

The genes are TRBV5-6 and TRBJ2-1; D is unclear. This CDR3 is built from 11 residues. Germline CDR1 reads SGHDT; CDR2 reads YYEEEE. The ends were cut back, 6 bases at V and 9 bases at J, with 10 bases in the middle. CDR3 sequence: CASTLYGEQFF. The CDR3 coding sequence is TGTGCCAGCACCCTGTACGGTGAGCAGTTCTTC.

The chain's CDR3 is CASSARQGASTDTQYF. The CDR3 DNA is TGTGCCAGCAGCGCGCGACAGGGGGCGAGTACAGATACGCAGTATTTT. This sequence joins TRBV5-4 and TRBJ2-3; TRBD1 matches at 10 bases. This CDR3 contains 16 residues. CDR1 and CDR2 from the germline V gene are SGHNT and YYREEE (reference sequence). Losses at the gene ends were 4 bases for V and 3 bases for J; bases not matched to a gene: 8.

V and J are TRBV10-3 and TRBJ1-2, with D hard to call. The CDR3 contains 15 residues. CDR1 is ENHRY and CDR2 is SYGVKD in the germline V gene. Trimming took off 1 base at V and 4 bases at J, with 13 bases between the two ends. For the CDR3, the DNA is TGTGCCATCAGTGAGTACGTAGAGGAGGCCTATGGCTACACCTTC. Amino acids: CAISEYVEEAYGYTF.

DNA of the CDR3: TGCAGCGTTGAAGATCTGACTAGCGGGAGGGCCGGGCAGTACTTC. Translated, it gives CSVEDLTSGRAGQYF. The rearrangement joins TRBV29-1 to TRBJ2-7, with 14 bases matching TRBD2. The CDR3 totals 15 residues. Germline V CDR1 and CDR2: SQVTM, ANQGSEA. Losses at the gene ends were 0 bases for V and 9 bases for J; bases not matched to a gene: 7.

The chain combines TRBV6-5 with TRBJ1-6, with D possibly TRBD1 on 5 matching bases. The CDR3 extends over 16 amino acids. V was pared by 2 bases and J by 4 bases, with 12 bases between. Germline CDR1 and CDR2: MNHEY and SVGAGI. CDR3 protein: CASSYNLRQYNSPLHF. The CDR3 DNA reads as TGTGCCAGCAGTTACAATCTTCGACAGTATAATTCACCCCTCCACTTT.

V and J are TRBV29-1 and TRBJ1-1; 7 bases line up with TRBD1. The germline V gene encodes CDR1 SQVTM and CDR2 ANQGSEA. The CDR3 totals 12 residues. The V segment lost 1 base and the J segment 6 bases; nucleotides outside the gene matches: 2. The CDR3 protein is CSVEGTGPEAFF. The CDR3 DNA is TGCAGCGTTGAAGGGACAGGCCCTGAAGCTTTCTTT.

The CDR3 reads CASKNRQGYEKLFF. Written as DNA, the CDR3 is TGTGCCAGCAAAAACCGACAGGGGTACGAAAAACTGTTTTTT. The J gene is TRBJ1-4, the V gene TRBV2, with 8 bases identical to TRBD1. Trimming at V came to 7 bases and at J to 8 bases, leaving 9 bases not matched to a gene. Looked up from germline, CDR1 is SNHLY and CDR2 is FYNNEI. The CDR3 runs to 14 residues.

CDR3 nucleotide sequence: TGTGCCAGCAGCTCGGACAGGGGTGGCACTGAAGCTTTCTTT. Protein product: CASSSDRGGTEAFF. V is TRBV11-2 and J is TRBJ1-1; 9 bases agree with TRBD1. Trimming cost V 4 bases and J 4 bases; bases outside gene matches: 4. Germline CDR1 reads SGHAT; CDR2 reads FQNNGV. This CDR3 has 14 residues.

The rearrangement links TRBV10-2 to TRBJ1-2, with a possible D match to TRBD1 (6 bases). The CDR3 is 13 amino acids. Between the trimmed V and J ends, which lost 2 bases and 4 bases, there was a span of 8 bases. Germline V lookup: CDR1 WSHSY, CDR2 SAAADI. The CDR3 nucleotides are TGCGCCAGCAGTGAGACAGGGACCTATGGCTACACCTTC. It yields the protein CASSETGTYGYTF.